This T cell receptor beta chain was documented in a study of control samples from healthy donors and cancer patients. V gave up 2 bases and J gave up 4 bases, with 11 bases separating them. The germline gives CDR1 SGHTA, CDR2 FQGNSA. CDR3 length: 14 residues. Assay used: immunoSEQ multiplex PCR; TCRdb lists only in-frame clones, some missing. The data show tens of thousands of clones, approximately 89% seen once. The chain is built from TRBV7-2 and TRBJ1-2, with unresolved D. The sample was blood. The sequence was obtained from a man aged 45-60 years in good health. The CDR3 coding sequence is TGTGCCAGCAGCTTACAGCCGAAAAGCTATGGCTACACCTTC. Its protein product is CASSLQPKSYGYTF. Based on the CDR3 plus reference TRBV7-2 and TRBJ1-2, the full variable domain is GAGVSQSPSNKVTEKGKDVELRCDPISGHTALYWYRQSLGQGLEFLIYFQGNSAPDKSGLPSDRFSAERTGGSVSTLTIQRTQQEDSAVYLCASSLQPKSYGYTFGSGTRLTVV.